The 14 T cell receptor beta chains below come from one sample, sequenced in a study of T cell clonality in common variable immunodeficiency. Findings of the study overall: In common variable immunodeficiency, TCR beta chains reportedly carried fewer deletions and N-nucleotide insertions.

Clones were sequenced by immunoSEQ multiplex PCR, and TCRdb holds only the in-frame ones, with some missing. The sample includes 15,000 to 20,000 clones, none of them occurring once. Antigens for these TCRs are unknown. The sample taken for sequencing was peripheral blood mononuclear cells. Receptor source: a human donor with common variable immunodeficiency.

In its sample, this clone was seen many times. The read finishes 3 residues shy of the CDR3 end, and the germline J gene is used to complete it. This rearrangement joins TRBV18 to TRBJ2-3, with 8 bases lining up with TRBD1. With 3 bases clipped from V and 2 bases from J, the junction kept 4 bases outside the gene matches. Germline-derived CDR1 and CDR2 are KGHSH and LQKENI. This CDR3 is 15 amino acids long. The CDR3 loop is CASSPLTGDTDTQYF. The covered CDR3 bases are TGTGCCAGCTCACCCTTGACAGGGGACACAGATACG.

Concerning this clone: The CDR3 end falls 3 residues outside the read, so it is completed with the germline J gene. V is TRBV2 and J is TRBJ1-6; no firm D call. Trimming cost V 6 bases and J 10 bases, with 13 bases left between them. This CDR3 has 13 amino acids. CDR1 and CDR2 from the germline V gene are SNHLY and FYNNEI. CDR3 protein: CASSNSPLSPLHF. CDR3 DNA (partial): TGTGCCAGCAGCAACTCCCCGTTATCACCC.

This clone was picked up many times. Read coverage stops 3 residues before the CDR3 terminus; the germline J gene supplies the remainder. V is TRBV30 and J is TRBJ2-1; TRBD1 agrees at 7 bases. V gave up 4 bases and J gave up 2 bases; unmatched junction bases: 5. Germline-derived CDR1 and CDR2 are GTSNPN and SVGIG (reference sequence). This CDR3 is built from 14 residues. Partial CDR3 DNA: TGTGCCTGGAAGGGGCAGGGGGCCTACAATGAG. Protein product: CAWKGQGAYNE. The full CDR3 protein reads CAWKGQGAYNEQFF.

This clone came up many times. CDR3 residues: CASSLDRFTTILNEQFF. CDR3 DNA, as far as it was read: TGCGCCAGCAGCTTGGACAGATTCACAACCATCTTAAATGAG. The genes are TRBV5-1 and TRBJ2-1; the D is unclear. The read ends 3 residues early relative to the CDR3; the germline J gene fills the gap. This CDR3 region has 17 residues. The V end was cut by 0 bases, the J end by 7 bases, with 20 bases between. Germline V CDR1 and CDR2: SGHRS, YFSETQ.

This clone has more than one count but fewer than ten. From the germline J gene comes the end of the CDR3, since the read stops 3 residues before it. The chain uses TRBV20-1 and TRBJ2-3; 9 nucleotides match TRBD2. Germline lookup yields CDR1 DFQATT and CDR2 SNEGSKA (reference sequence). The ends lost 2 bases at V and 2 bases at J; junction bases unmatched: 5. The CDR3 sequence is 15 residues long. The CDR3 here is CSARKPSGVTDTQYF. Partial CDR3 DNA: TGCAGTGCTAGAAAGCCTAGCGGGGTCACAGATACG.

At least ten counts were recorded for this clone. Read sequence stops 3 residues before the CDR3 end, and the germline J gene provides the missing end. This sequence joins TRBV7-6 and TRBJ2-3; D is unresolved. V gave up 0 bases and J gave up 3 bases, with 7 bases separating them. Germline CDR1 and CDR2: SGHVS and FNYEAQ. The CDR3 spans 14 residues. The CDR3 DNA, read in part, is TGTGCCAGCAGCTTAGCGTTTTCGACAGATACG. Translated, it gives CASSLAFSTDT. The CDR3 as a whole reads CASSLAFSTDTQYF.

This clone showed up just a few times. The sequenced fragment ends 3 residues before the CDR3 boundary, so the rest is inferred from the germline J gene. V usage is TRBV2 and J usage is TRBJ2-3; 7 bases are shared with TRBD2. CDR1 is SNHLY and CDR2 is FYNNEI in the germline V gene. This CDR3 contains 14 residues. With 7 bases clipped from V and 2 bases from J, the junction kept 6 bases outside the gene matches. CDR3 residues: CASKLGTITDTQYF. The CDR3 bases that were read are TGTGCCAGCAAACTAGGGACTATCACAGATACG.

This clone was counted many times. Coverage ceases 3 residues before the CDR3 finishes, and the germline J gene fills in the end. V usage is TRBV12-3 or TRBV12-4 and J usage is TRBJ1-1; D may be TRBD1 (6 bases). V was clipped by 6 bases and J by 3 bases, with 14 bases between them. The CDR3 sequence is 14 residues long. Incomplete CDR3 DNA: TGTGCCAGCAGCTATAGGGGGATCGACACTGAA. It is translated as CASSYRGIDTE. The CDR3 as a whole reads CASSYRGIDTEAFF.

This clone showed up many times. The covered CDR3 bases are TGCAGCGTAAAGTTATCTGGGACTAGCGGGGGTGGTGATACG. Translation: CSVKLSGTSGGGDT. The full CDR3 sequence reads CSVKLSGTSGGGDTQYF. This chain uses TRBV29-1 with TRBJ2-3; 14 bases line up with TRBD2. Coverage ceases 3 residues before the CDR3 finishes, and the germline J gene fills in the end. The length of the CDR3 is 17 residues. J was trimmed by 6 bases and V by 6 bases; bases with no gene match: 14. Germline assignment: CDR1 SQVTM and CDR2 ANQGSEA.

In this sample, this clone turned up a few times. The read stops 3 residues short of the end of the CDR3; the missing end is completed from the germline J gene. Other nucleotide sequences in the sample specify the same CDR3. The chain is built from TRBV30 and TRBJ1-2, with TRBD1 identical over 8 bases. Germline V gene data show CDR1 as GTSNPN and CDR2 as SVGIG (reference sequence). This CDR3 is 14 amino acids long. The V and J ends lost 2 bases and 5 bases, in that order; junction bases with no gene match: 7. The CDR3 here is CAWSRTGPSYGYTF. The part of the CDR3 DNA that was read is TGTGCCTGGAGTAGGACAGGGCCGAGTTATGGC.

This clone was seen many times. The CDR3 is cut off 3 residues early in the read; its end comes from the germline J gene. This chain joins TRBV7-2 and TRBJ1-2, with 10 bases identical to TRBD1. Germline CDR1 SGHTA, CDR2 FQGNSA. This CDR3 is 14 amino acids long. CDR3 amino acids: CASSLGPGQGDYTF. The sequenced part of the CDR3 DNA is TGTGCCAGCAGCTTAGGACCCGGACAGGGGGAC.

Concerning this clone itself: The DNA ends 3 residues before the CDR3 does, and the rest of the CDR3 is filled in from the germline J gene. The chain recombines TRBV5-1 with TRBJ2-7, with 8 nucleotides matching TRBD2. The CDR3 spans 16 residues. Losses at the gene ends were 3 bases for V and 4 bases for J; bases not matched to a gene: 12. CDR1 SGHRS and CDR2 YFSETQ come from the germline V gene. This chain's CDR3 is CASSSGGGGPRYEQYF. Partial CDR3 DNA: TGCGCCAGCAGCTCGGGAGGGGGTGGTCCCAGGTACGAG. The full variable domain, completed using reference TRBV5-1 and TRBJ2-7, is KAGVTQTPRYLIKTRGQQVTLSCSPISGHRSVSWYQQTPGQGLQFLFEYFSETQRNKGNFPGRFSGRQFSNSRSEMNVSTLELGDSALYLCASSSGGGGPRYEQYFGPGTRLTVT.

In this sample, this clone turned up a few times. CDR3 bases read: TGTGCCAGCAATCGGCTAGCCGTACAAGAGACC. Its protein product is CASNRLAVQET. The entire CDR3 protein is CASNRLAVQETQYF. The genes are TRBV2 and TRBJ2-5, with D possibly TRBD2 on 5 matching bases. From the germline J gene comes the end of the CDR3, since the read stops 3 residues before it. Trimming cost V 7 bases and J 2 bases, with 14 bases left between them. The CDR3 length is 14 residues. Per the germline V gene, CDR1 is SNHLY and CDR2 is FYNNEI.

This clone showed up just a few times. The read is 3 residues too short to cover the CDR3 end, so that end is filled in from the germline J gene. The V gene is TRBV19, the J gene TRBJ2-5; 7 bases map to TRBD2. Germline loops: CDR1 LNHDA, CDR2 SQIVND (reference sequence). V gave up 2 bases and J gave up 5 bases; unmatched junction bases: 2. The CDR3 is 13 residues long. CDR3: CASSIWGGETQYF. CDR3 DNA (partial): TGTGCCAGTAGTATATGGGGGGGGGAGACC. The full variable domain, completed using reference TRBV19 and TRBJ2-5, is DGGITQSPKYLFRKEGQNVTLSCEQNLNHDAMYWYRQDPGQGLRLIYYSQIVNDFQKGDIAEGYSVSREKKESFPLTVTSAQKNPTAFYLCASSIWGGETQYFGPGTRLLVL.